This TCR beta chain was captured by sequencing in a study of blood T cell repertoires in COVID-19. Overall study: Sample material is recorded as cDNA or gDNA derived from T cells, B-cell-depleted T cells, or PBMCs.

Allocation to cohorts depended on clinical history reported by the participants. V lost 6 bases to trimming and J lost 11 bases; unmatched junction nucleotides: 8. Germline V gives CDR1 SNHLY, CDR2 FYNNEI. The CDR3 has 13 amino acids. The table came from immunoSEQ multiplex PCR; TCRdb's copy has only in-frame clones and leaves some out. The sample lists some 210,000 clones, 80% to 85% occurring once. This chain uses TRBV2 with TRBJ1-1; TRBD1 aligns across 11 bases. Input material: PBMCs or T cells enriched from blood (not recorded which). This TCR came from a woman aged 45-60 years with acute COVID-19. The DNA for the CDR3 is TGTGCCAGCAGGGAGGGACAGGGGGAAAGGGCTTTCTTT. This sequence encodes CASREGQGERAFF.